Following are 4 T cell receptor beta chains from one sample sequenced in a study of breast tumors, draining lymph nodes, adjacent tissues. TCRdb recomputed calls from the multiplex PCR reads with MiXCR, one row per CDR3 protein. This sample has 120,000 to 150,000 distinct CDR3 sequences, with 32% found just once. Samples came from axillary lymph nodes draining the breast cancer. The sample comprised axillary lymph node tissue. The receptors were gathered from a female donor with breast cancer. Some clones in this sample may be carry-over from other donors' samples.

J is TRBJ2-5 and V is TRBV12-5; perhaps TRBD2 as D (5 bases). The V gene's germline CDR1 is LGHNT and CDR2 FRNRAP. The CDR3 runs 15 residues. The CDR3 loop is CASSLEGIGRQPQYF. The DNA for the CDR3 is TGTGCCAGCAGTTTAGAGGGCATCGGCCGGCAGCCCCAGTACTTC.

This clonotype was found many times. A much larger clonotype is one base distant, so this may be a read error. The gene calls are TRBV20-1 and TRBJ2-7; D gene unclear. The CDR3 is 13 residues long. The germline CDR1 and CDR2 sequences are DFQATT and SNEGSKA (reference sequence). CDR3 bases: TGCAGTGCTAGTAGTTTGAGCTCCTACGCGCAGTACTTC. This encodes CSASSLSSYAQYF.

As to this clonotype: This may stem from a read error, because a much larger clone lies one nucleotide away. The rearrangement links TRBV28 to TRBJ1-6; unclear D gene. With 3 bases removed from V and 10 bases from J, the gap between germline ends came to 25 bases. This CDR3 has 18 amino acids. The germline CDR1 and CDR2 sequences are MDHEN and SYDVKM. CDR3 nucleotides: TGTGCCAGCAGTTTCCCCCGTAGACAAACACGGGGAGGATCACCCCTCCACTTT. This translates into CASSFPRRQTRGGSPLHF.

The J gene is TRBJ1-2, the V gene TRBV3-2. TRBV3-2 is a pseudogene locus. The CDR3 has 16 amino acids. CDR3 residues: CASSQATGGVLGGYTF. Written as DNA, the CDR3 is TGTGCCAGCAGCCAAGCCACCGGGGGGGTACTAGGAGGCTACACCTTC.